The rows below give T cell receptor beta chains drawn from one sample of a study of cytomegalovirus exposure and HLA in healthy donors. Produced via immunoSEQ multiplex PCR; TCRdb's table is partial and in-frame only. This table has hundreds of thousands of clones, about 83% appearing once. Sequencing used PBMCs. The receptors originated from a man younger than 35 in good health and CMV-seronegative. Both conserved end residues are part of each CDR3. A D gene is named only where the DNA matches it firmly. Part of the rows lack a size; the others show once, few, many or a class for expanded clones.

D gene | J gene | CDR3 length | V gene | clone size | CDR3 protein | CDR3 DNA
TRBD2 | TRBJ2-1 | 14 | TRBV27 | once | CASSWTSGYNEQFF | TGTGCCAGCAGTTGGACTAGCGGATACAATGAGCAGTTCTTC
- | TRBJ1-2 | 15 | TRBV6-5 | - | CASSSILDTDYGYTF | TGTGCCAGCAGTTCCATATTGGACACGGACTATGGCTACACCTTC
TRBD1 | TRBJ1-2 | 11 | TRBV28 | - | CASNRGRGYTF | TGTGCCAGCAACAGGGGGCGAGGCTACACCTTC
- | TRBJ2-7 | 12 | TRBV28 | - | CATIKQGYEQYF | TGTGCCACCATCAAACAGGGTTATGAGCAGTACTTC
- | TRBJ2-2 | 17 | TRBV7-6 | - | CASSVDRGGLDTGELFF | TGTGCCAGCAGCGTCGACAGGGGAGGGCTGGACACCGGGGAGCTGTTTTTT
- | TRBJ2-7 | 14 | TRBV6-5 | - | CASSYRDNSYEQYF | TGTGCCAGCAGTTACCGGGACAACTCCTACGAGCAGTACTTC
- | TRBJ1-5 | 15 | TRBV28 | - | CASSLYRVSNQPQHF | TGTGCCAGCAGTTTATACAGGGTAAGCAATCAGCCCCAGCATTTT
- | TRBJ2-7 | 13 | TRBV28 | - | CASSLGHNYEQYF | TGTGCCAGCAGTTTGGGACACAACTACGAGCAGTACTTC
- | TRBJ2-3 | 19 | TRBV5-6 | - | CASSLGFWSRGANTGTQYF | TGTGCCAGCAGCTTGGGTTTTTGGAGCAGAGGGGCCAACACAGGGACGCAGTATTTT
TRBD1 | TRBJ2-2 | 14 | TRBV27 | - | CASRQGVNTGELFF | TGTGCCAGCAGACAGGGGGTGAACACCGGGGAGCTGTTTTTT
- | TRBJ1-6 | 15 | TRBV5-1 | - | CASSLSHSPDSPLHF | TGCGCCAGCAGCTTGAGTCACAGTCCGGATTCACCCCTCCACTTT
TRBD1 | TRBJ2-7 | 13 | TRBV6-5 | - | CASRGTGRPEQYF | TGTGCCAGCAGGGGGACAGGGAGGCCCGAGCAGTACTTC
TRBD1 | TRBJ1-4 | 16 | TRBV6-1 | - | CASSDIPRGPNEKLFF | TGTGCCAGCAGTGACATCCCCAGGGGGCCTAATGAAAAACTGTTTTTT
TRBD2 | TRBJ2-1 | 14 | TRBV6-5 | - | CASSWGGLGNEQFF | TGTGCCAGCAGTTGGGGGGGACTAGGCAATGAGCAGTTCTTC
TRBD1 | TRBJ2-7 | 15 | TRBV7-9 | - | CASSPATGGAYEQYF | TGTGCCAGCAGCCCAGCGACAGGGGGCGCCTACGAGCAGTACTTC
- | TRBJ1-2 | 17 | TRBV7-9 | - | CASSSTNIKTATYGYTF | TGTGCCAGCAGCTCCACAAACATTAAGACAGCCACCTATGGCTACACCTTC
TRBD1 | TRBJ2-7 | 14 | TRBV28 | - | CASSLWGQTYEQYF | TGTGCCAGCAGTTTATGGGGACAGACCTACGAGCAGTACTTC
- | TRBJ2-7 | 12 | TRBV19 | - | CASSINRYEQYF | TGTGCCAGTAGTATAAACAGATACGAGCAGTACTTC
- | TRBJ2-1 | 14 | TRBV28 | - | CASSLFQGGNEQFF | TGTGCCAGCAGTTTATTTCAGGGTGGCAATGAGCAGTTCTTC
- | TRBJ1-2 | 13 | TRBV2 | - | CASRGFSNYGYTF | TGTGCCAGCAGGGGCTTTTCTAACTATGGCTACACCTTC
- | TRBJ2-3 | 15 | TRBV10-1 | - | CASSDPRSKTDTQYF | TGCGCCAGCAGTGATCCACGGAGTAAGACGGATACGCAGTATTTT
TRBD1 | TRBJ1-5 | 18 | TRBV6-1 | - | CASRERITGEKSNQPQHF | TGTGCCAGCAGAGAACGGATCACAGGGGAGAAGAGCAATCAGCCCCAGCATTTT
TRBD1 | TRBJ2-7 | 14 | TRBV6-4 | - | CASFPRDRSYEQYF | TGTGCCAGCTTCCCCCGGGACAGGAGCTACGAGCAGTACTTC
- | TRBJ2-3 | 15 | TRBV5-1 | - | CASSLELIGMDTQYF | TGCGCCAGCAGCTTGGAACTAATCGGCATGGATACGCAGTATTTT
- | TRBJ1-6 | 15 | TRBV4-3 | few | CASSQDRPQNSPLHF | TGCGCCAGCAGCCAAGATCGTCCACAGAATTCACCCCTCCACTTT
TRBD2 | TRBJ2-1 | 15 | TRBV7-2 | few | CASSRGTSRTNEQFF | TGTGCCAGCAGCCGCGGGACTAGCAGAACCAATGAGCAGTTCTTC
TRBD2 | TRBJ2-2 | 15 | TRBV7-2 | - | CASSPGLAGTGELFF | TGTGCCAGCAGCCCGGGACTAGCGGGCACCGGGGAGCTGTTTTTT
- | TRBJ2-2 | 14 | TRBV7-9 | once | CASSLEQYTGELFF | TGTGCCAGCAGCTTAGAACAGTACACCGGGGAGCTGTTTTTT
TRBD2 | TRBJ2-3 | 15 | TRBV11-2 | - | CASSLVGGPGDTQYF | TGTGCCAGCAGCTTAGTGGGAGGGCCGGGAGATACGCAGTATTTT
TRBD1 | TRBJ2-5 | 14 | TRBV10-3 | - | CAIGRTGGSETQYF | TGTGCCATCGGTAGGACAGGGGGTTCAGAGACCCAGTACTTC
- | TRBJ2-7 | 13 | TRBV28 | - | CASSLQTGYEQYF | TGTGCCAGCAGTTTACAGACAGGCTACGAGCAGTACTTC